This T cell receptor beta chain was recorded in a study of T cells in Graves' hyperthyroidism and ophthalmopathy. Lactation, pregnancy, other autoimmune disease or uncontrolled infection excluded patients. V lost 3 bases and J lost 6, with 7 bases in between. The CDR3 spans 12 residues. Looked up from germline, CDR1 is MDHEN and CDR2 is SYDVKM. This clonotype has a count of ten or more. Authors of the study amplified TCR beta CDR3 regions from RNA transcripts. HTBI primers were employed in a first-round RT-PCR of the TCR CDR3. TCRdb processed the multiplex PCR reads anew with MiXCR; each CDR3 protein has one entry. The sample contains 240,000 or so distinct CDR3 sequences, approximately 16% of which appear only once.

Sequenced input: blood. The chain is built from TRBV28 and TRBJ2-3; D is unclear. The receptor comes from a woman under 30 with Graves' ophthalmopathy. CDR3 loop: CASSFSADTQYF. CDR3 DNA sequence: TGTGCCAGCAGTTTCTCGGCCGATACGCAGTATTTT. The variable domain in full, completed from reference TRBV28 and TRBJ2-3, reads DVKVTQSSRYLVKRTGEKVFLECVQDMDHENMFWYRQDPGLGLRLIYFSYDVKMKEKGDIPEGYSVSREKKERFSLILESASTNQTSMYLCASSFSADTQYFGPGTRLTVL.